These 14 T cell receptor beta chains share one sample of origin, sequenced in a study of blood T cell repertoires in COVID-19. The data were produced by immunoSEQ multiplex PCR, yet TCRdb's version contains in-frame clones alone and is incomplete. The sample has about 250,000 clones, 65% to 90% seen once. Sequenced input: PBMCs or T cells enriched from blood (not recorded which). These receptor sequences come from a middle-aged man who had recovered from COVID-19.

The chain employs TRBV11-3 and TRBJ2-7; 8 bases match TRBD1. Per the germline V gene, CDR1 is SGHNT and CDR2 is YENEEA. V shed 4 bases, J shed 6 bases, and the junction held 8 bases outside the gene matches. The length of the CDR3 is 14 residues. The CDR3 region has the DNA TGTGCCAGCAGCTCTTCCGGGACAGGTCCCGAGCAGTACTTC. This encodes CASSSSGTGPEQYF.

This chain connects TRBV27 to TRBJ2-3; a weak D match, TRBD1 (6 bases). V was pared by 8 bases and J by 13 bases, with 19 bases between. The CDR3 is 12 residues long. Germline V gene sequence: CDR1 MNHEY, CDR2 SMNVEV (reference sequence). The CDR3 region is CASWRSGEVEYF. The CDR3 DNA reads TGTGCCAGCTGGCGGTCAGGGGAAGTGGAGTATTTT.

The J gene is TRBJ2-2, the V gene TRBV10-3; 14 bases map to TRBD2. With V trimmed by 7 bases and J by 2 bases, 6 bases remained unmatched. Germline CDR1 and CDR2: ENHRY and SYGVKD. The CDR3 has 17 amino acids. As DNA, the CDR3 is TGTGCCATCACCTCGACTAGCGGGGGGGAAAACACCGGGGAGCTGTTTTTT. Translation gives CAITSTSGGENTGELFF.

This chain uses TRBV3-1 (or the pseudogene TRBV3-2) with TRBJ1-5; the match to TRBD1 covers 7 bases. Germline CDR1 LGHDT, CDR2 YNNKEL (reference sequence). The CDR3 runs to 15 residues. Germline trimming cut 1 base from V and 6 bases from J; bases unmatched to any gene: 6. The CDR3 protein is CASSQGETGFQPQHF. CDR3 nucleotides: TGTGCCAGCAGCCAAGGAGAGACAGGGTTTCAGCCCCAGCATTTT.

V and J are TRBV28 and TRBJ1-1, with 11 bases identical to TRBD1. Germline V gene sequence: CDR1 MDHEN, CDR2 SYDVKM. This CDR3 has 14 residues. Trimming cost V 10 bases and J 3 bases; bases outside gene matches: 7. The DNA of the CDR3 is TGTGCCACCCTAGGGACAGGGGGGGACACTGAAGCTTTCTTT. This gives the protein CATLGTGGDTEAFF.

The chain joins TRBV6-5 to TRBJ1-5; 8 bases line up with TRBD1. CDR3 length equals 14 residues. Germline-derived CDR1 and CDR2 are MNHEY and SVGAGI. The trim removed 5 bases at V and 5 bases at J, leaving 5 bases unmatched. CDR3 protein: CASSLGQGDQPQHF. In nucleotides, the CDR3 is TGTGCCAGCAGTCTCGGACAGGGTGATCAGCCCCAGCATTTT.

This clone was detected only a few times. V usage is TRBV7-9 and J usage is TRBJ2-7, with D maybe TRBD1 (6 bases). This CDR3 spans 16 amino acids. Germline assignment: CDR1 SEHNR and CDR2 FQNEAQ (reference sequence). V lost 5 bases and J lost 10, with 27 bases in between. CDR3 amino acids: CASSITHDRLGERQYF. CDR3 nucleotides: TGTGCCAGCAGCATCACACATGACAGGTTGGGGGAGAGACAGTACTTC.

DNA of the CDR3: TGCGCCAGCACCCAGTTCGGGACAGTTGATGGCTACACCTTC. This gives the protein CASTQFGTVDGYTF. The chain employs TRBV5-1 and TRBJ1-2; 7 bases fit TRBD1. Germline trimming cut 6 bases from V and 6 bases from J; bases unmatched to any gene: 11. The CDR3 covers 14 residues. Germline V gene lookup returns CDR1 SGHRS and CDR2 YFSETQ.

With respect to this clone: The junction does not match germline at one end; this may be a read error. The V call is TRBV5-1, the J call TRBJ2-7; TRBD1 matches 7 bases. Germline-derived CDR1 and CDR2 are SGHRS and YFSETQ. This CDR3 has 12 amino acids. In DNA form, the CDR3 reads TGCGCCAGCAGCGGACAAGGGGGCGGACCTCATTTC. It translates to CASSGQGGGPHF.

This chain connects TRBV7-9 to TRBJ2-1, with 7 bases lining up with TRBD2. This CDR3 spans 13 amino acids. Germline trimming cut 1 base from V and 10 bases from J; bases unmatched to any gene: 4. Germline-derived CDR1 and CDR2 are SEHNR and FQNEAQ (reference sequence). The CDR3 loop is CASSLERDWEQFF. DNA of the CDR3: TGTGCCAGCAGCTTAGAGCGGGACTGGGAGCAGTTCTTC.

In the case of this clone: Other DNA sequences in this sample translate to the same CDR3. The CDR3 DNA follows: TGCAGTGCCCGGGGGGCTGGGGAGCAGTACTTC. As protein: CSARGAGEQYF. The chain is built from TRBV20-1 and TRBJ2-7; D is possibly TRBD2 (7 bases). Trimming left V 6 bases short and J 7 bases short, with 13 bases between. Germline V gives CDR1 DFQATT, CDR2 SNEGSKA (reference sequence). The CDR3 length is 11 residues.

The gene calls are TRBV6-4 and TRBJ1-3; D possibly corresponds to TRBD1 (5 bases). The CDR3 length is 18 residues. Trimming shortened V by 5 bases and J by 3 bases, and 23 bases separated the two germline ends. CDR1 is MRHNA, CDR2 SNTAGT, per germline. DNA of the CDR3: TGTGCCAGCAGTCGAAGGGCCAGGGATCAAGTCTTTGGAAACACCATATATTTT. It yields the protein CASSRRARDQVFGNTIYF.

V and J are TRBV7-2 and TRBJ1-5; 7 bases line up with TRBD1. The germline V gene has CDR1 SGHTA and CDR2 FQGNSA. This CDR3 is 16 amino acids long. V dropped 3 bases and J dropped 0; count of bases not matched to a gene: 5. The chain's CDR3 is CASSLAQGYSNQPQHF. In DNA form, the CDR3 reads TGTGCCAGCAGCTTGGCACAGGGGTATAGCAATCAGCCCCAGCATTTT.

V and J are TRBV10-3 and TRBJ2-5; 8 nucleotides agree with TRBD2. The CDR3 is made up of 18 amino acids. Trimming at V came to 2 bases and at J to 1 base, leaving 12 bases not matched to a gene. From germline, CDR1 is ENHRY and CDR2 SYGVKD. Here the CDR3 DNA reads TGTGCCATCAGTGAGCCTGGACTAGCCGGCGTATCCCAAGAGACCCAGTACTTC. Encoded protein: CAISEPGLAGVSQETQYF.